These 3 T cell receptor beta chains originate from one sample sequenced in a study of T-cell reconstitution after alpha-beta-depleted transplantation in children. Molecular barcoding with unique molecular identifiers was used for the TCRbeta library. TCRdb called the PCR reads again in MiXCR, with one record for every CDR3 protein. In the table there are around 450,000 distinct CDR3 sequences, 15% to 20% of which are singletons. Sequenced here: PBMCs, mostly from graft donor cells, sampled 360 days after TCRalphabeta/CD19-depleted stem cell transplant. The receptor source for this set is a boy under two years old who had a stem cell transplant for Wiskott-Aldrich syndrome, so the T cells may come from the graft donor.

This clonotype was seen a few times. The chain couples TRBV6-1 to TRBJ1-5; a possible D gene is TRBD1 (6 bases). V was shortened by 6 bases and J by 3 bases, with 9 bases between the two germline ends. CDR1 and CDR2 from the germline V gene are MNHNS and SASEGT. The CDR3 has 13 amino acids. The CDR3 here is CASSGQFNQPQHF. The DNA of the CDR3 is TGTGCCAGCAGCGGACAGTTCAATCAGCCCCAGCATTTT.

About this clonotype: The junction departs from the called germline gene at one end, perhaps through a read error. V and J are TRBV30 and TRBJ2-7; 7 bases match TRBD2. The CDR3 consists of 12 residues. Germline V gene sequence: CDR1 GTSNPN, CDR2 SVGIG (reference sequence). The CDR3 reads CAWSASGTKVVF. The DNA of the CDR3 is TGTGCCTGGAGTGCTTCCGGGACTAAAGTAGTTTTC.

This chain links TRBV20-1 with TRBJ2-4, with D possibly being TRBD1 (6 bases). There are 15 residues in the CDR3. V lost 6 bases and J lost 0, with 15 bases in between. In germline, CDR1 is DFQATT, CDR2 SNEGSKA (reference sequence). CDR3 sequence (DNA): TGCAGTGCCCACTCTGGGGGCTTAGCCAAAAACATTCAGTACTTC. Protein product: CSAHSGGLAKNIQYF.